This entry features one TCR beta chain sequence. The antigen is undetermined. The sample belongs to a study of early T cells in non-severe SARS-CoV-2 infection. Across the study: Chains were unpaired, as sequencing was done on bulk RNA from unsorted whole blood.

Losses at the gene ends were 5 bases for V and 10 bases for J; bases not matched to a gene: 16. In germline, CDR1 is DFQATT, CDR2 SNEGSKA (reference sequence). CDR3 size: 15 residues. Individual cDNA molecules carried attached unique molecular identifiers. Each CDR3 protein is one row after TCRdb ran MiXCR on the 5' RACE reads. Among more than 70,000 distinct CDR3 sequences, about 12% were seen once, and the ten largest hold about 6.5%. Study-level results: Anti-spike CD8 responses were favored in VDJdb matching, and private and CD4 specificities were missed.

This receptor was identified in an adult who was a healthcare worker with PCR-confirmed SARS-CoV-2 infection or an uninfected control (not recorded which). The chain employs TRBV20-1 and TRBJ1-1, with 10 bases lining up with TRBD1. Sequenced sample: whole blood. This chain's CDR3 is CSASPPLQDRGTAFF. The CDR3 bases are TGCAGTGCTTCTCCACCCCTTCAGGACAGGGGGACAGCTTTCTTT.